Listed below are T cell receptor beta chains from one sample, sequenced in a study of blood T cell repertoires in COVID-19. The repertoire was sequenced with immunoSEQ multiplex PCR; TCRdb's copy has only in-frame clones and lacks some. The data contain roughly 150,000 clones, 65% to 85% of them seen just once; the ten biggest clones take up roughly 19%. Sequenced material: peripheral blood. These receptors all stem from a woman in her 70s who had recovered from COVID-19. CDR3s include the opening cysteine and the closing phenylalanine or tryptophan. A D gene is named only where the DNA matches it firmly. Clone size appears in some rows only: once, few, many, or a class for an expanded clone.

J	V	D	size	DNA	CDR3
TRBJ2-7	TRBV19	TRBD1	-	TGTGCCAGTAGGGATACCGGGACAGGCGATGCCTACGAGCAGTACTTC	CASRDTGTGDAYEQYF
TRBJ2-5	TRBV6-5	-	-	TGTGCCAGTAAACGAGGGGGTGGAGAGACCCAGTACTTC	CASKRGGGETQYF
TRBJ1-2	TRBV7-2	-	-	TGTGCCAGCAGCAAGGGCGGGGTAGTCTATGGCTACACCTTC	CASSKGGVVYGYTF
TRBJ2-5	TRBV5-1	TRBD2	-	TGCGCCAGCAGCGAAAGTAGCGGGGCCGGTCAAGAGACCCAGTACTTC	CASSESSGAGQETQYF
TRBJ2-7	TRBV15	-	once	TGTGCCACCAGCGGGCCTACCTCCTACGAGCAGTACTTC	CATSGPTSYEQYF
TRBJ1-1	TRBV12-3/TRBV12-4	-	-	TGTGCCAGCAGTTTAAAGCTGAACACTGAAGCTTTCTTT	CASSLKLNTEAFF
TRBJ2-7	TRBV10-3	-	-	TGTGCCATCACCCGGGATGCCGGTTCCTCCTACGAGCAGTACTTC	CAITRDAGSSYEQYF
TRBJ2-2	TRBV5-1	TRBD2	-	TGCGCCAGCAGCTTGTTTACTAGCGGGACCGGGGAGCTGTTTTTT	CASSLFTSGTGELFF
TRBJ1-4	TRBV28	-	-	TGTGCCAGCAGTTTTGCCCCGGGCGGGGGCGGTCATAATGAAAAACTGTTTTTT	CASSFAPGGGGHNEKLFF
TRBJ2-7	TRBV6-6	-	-	TGTGCCAGCAGTTACTCGACACCTGGTGCCTACGAGCAGTACTTC	CASSYSTPGAYEQYF
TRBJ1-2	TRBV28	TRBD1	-	TGTGCCAGCAGTTTGGGACAGGGAGCCGGAGGCTACACCTTC	CASSLGQGAGGYTF
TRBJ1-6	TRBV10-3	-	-	TGTGCCATCAGTGAGGCAGGGAAGGGGGTTGGTTCACCCCTCCACTTT	CAISEAGKGVGSPLHF
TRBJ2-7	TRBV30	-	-	TGTGCCTGGAGTGTTGGGCCCTACGAGCAGTACTTC	CAWSVGPYEQYF
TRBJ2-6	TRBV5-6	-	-	TGTGCCAGCAGCCCCAGGGTTGGCGGGGCCAACGTCCTGACTTTC	CASSPRVGGANVLTF
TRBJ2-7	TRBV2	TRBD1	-	TGTGCCAGCGCGGACAGGGCCTCCTACGAGCAGTACTTC	CASADRASYEQYF
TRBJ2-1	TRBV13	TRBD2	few	TGTGCCAGCAGCCCCGACAGCGGGAGGACGGCTAATGAGCAGTTCTTC	CASSPDSGRTANEQFF
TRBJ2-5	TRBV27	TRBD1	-	TGTGCCAGCAGGGACAGGGGCCCGGAGACCCAGTACTTC	CASRDRGPETQYF
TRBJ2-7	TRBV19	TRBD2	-	TGTGCCAGTAGTGACGGGACTAGCGGGATCTACGAGCAGTACTTC	CASSDGTSGIYEQYF
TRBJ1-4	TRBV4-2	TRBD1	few	TGTGCCAGCAGCCAAGATGGCCAGGGGGCGACAACTAATGAAAAACTGTTTTTT	CASSQDGQGATTNEKLFF
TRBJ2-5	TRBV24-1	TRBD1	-	TGTGCCACCAGTGATGGGACAGGGCCTATCCAAGAGACCCAGTACTTC	CATSDGTGPIQETQYF
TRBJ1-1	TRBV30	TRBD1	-	TGTGCCTGGGATCAGGGGGCGCGGGCAGCTTTCTTT	CAWDQGARAAFF
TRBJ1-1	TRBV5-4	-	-	TGTGCCAGCAGCCCCCCAACTACGAACACTGAAGCTTTCTTT	CASSPPTTNTEAFF
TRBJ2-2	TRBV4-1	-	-	TGCGCCAGCGCAATCCCGACCGGGGGGCTAAACACCGGGGAGCTGTTTTTT	CASAIPTGGLNTGELFF
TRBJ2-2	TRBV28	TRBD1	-	TGTGCCAGCAGTCCTCCGACAGGGGGCGACCTCTCGAACACCGGGGAGCTGTTTTTT	CASSPPTGGDLSNTGELFF
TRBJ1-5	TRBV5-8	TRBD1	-	TGTGCCAGCAGCTTGAGACAGGGGGATGTTCGAAATCAGCCCCAGCATTTT	CASSLRQGDVRNQPQHF
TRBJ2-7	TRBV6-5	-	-	TGTGCCAGCAGACACAGGACGGCCGGGGAGCAGTACTTC	CASRHRTAGEQYF